This TCR beta chain was captured in a study of blood T cell repertoires in COVID-19. About the research overall: Samples came from the United States, Italy and Spain, spanning acute and convalescent COVID-19. PBMCs, B-cell-depleted T cells, or T cells were the source of the cDNA or gDNA that made up the material.

This clone came up once. Per the authors' pipeline: Counts of nucleated cells, estimated from reference gene primer amplification, were obtained. Measured with immunoSEQ multiplex PCR; TCRdb has only the in-frame clones, and not every one. The DNA gave D and trimming, while V, J and clone size come from that table. This sample has some 700,000 clones, with 90% found just once. The sequence derives from a woman aged 18-35 years with acute or convalescent COVID-19. Sequences were obtained from peripheral blood.

The CDR3 DNA reads as TGTGCCAGCAGTTCCCGTGGTAGCGGGCCCCGAGATACGCAGTATTTT. Amino acids: CASSSRGSGPRDTQYF. The gene calls are TRBV6-2 or TRBV6-3 and TRBJ2-3, with TRBD2 identical over 7 bases. Trimming removed 4 bases from V and 5 bases from J; junction bases left unmatched: 12. The CDR3 consists of 16 residues. Germline loops: CDR1 MNHEY, CDR2 SVGEGT.